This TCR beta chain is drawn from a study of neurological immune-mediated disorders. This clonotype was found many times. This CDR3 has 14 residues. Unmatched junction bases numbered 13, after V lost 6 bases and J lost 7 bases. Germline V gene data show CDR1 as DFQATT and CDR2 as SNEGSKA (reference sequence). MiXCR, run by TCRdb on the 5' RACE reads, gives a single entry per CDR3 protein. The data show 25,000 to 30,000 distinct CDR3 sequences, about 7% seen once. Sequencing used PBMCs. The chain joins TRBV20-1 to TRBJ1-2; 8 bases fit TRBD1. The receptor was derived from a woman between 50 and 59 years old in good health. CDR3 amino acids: CSANRGTGASGYTF. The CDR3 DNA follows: TGCAGTGCCAACAGGGGGACGGGAGCCTCTGGCTACACCTTC.